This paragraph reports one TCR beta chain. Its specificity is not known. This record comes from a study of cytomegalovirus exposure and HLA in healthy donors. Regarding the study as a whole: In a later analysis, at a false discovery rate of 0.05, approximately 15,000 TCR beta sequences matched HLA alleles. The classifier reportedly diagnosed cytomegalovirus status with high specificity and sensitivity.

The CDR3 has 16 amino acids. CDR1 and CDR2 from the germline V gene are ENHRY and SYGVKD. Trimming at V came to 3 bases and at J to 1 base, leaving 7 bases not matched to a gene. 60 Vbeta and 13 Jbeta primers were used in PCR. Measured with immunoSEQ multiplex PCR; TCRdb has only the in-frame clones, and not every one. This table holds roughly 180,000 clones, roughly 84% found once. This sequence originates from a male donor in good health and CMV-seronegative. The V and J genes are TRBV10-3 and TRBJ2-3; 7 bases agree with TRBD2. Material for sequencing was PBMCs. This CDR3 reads CAISDPVGGGTDTQYF. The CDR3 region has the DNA TGTGCCATCAGTGATCCAGTGGGGGGGGGCACAGATACGCAGTATTTT.